This T cell receptor beta chain derives from a study of CD8+CD57+ T cells in acquired aplastic anemia. Study findings and constraints: Sharing between patients and controls was observed for twenty-nine CD8+ CDR3 sequences.

Researchers used genomic DNA as the template to profile TCR beta VDJ and CDR3. TCRdb analysed the reads with MiXCR anew, one entry per CDR3 protein. The data show around 430,000 distinct CDR3 sequences, with around 30% seen just once and 0.75% to 0.95% held by the top ten. Before being chosen for sequencing, patients had shown CD8+CD57+ cell expansion by flow cytometry. Patients were untreated when blood was sampled. A word on this clonotype: Its cognate antigen is unknown.

The CDR3 contains 14 residues. V was clipped by 0 bases and J by 5 bases, with 10 bases between them. Germline V gives CDR1 MNHNY, CDR2 SVGAGI (reference sequence). The clonotype originates from a human donor with aplastic anemia. The sequencing sample was made of sorted CD4+, CD8+, or CD8+CD57+ T cells (not recorded which) from PBMCs. V gene TRBV6-6 combines with J gene TRBJ1-1; D is possibly TRBD1 (5 bases). CDR3 protein: CASSYSPRGTEAFF. DNA for the CDR3: TGTGCCAGCAGTTACTCCCCCCGGGGGACTGAAGCTTTCTTT.